This TCR beta chain was obtained from a study of neurological immune-mediated disorders. This CDR3 has 16 residues. Germline trimming cut 4 bases from V and 3 bases from J; bases unmatched to any gene: 12. CDR1 is SGHRS and CDR2 is YFSETQ in the germline V gene. This clonotype was seen ten or more times. Using its own MiXCR run on the 5' RACE reads, TCRdb lists one record per CDR3 protein. The table records under 85,000 distinct CDR3 sequences, approximately 5.1% of them present only once. The chain recombines TRBV5-1 with TRBJ2-7; 8 bases are a match to TRBD2. The material sequenced was PBMCs. The receptor comes from a human donor with multiple sclerosis. The donor label of this sample is uncertain. This chain's CDR3 is CASSLQWRGAHYEQYF. The CDR3 DNA reads as TGCGCCAGCAGCCTGCAGTGGCGGGGGGCCCACTACGAGCAGTACTTC.